The 23 T cell receptor beta chains below were found in one sample sequenced in a study of vaccination and CD4 T cells after COVID-19. These receptors' antigens are unknown. Noted treatment: approximately 9-day PBMC culture with coronavirus spike peptide pools or control peptides (ViraFEST assay). Scientists ran DNA taken from cultured CD4+ T cells through the Oncomine TCR Beta short-read assay for sequencing. TCRdb re-called the PCR reads with MiXCR, one entry per CDR3 protein. The sample shows 15,000 to 20,000 distinct CDR3 sequences, about 35% of them seen only once. The source material was cultured CD4+ T cells from blood. The receptors originated from a human donor with COVID-19.

Only one count was recorded for this clonotype. This chain links TRBV5-1 with TRBJ1-1; 9 bases align to TRBD1. Trimming at V came to 1 base and at J to 7 bases, leaving 5 bases not matched to a gene. This CDR3 comprises 14 residues. Germline V CDR1 and CDR2: SGHRS, YFSETQ. The DNA for the CDR3 is TGCGCCAGCAGCTTGTCTGGACAGGGGATTGAAGCTTTCTTT. Amino acid sequence: CASSLSGQGIEAFF. The variable domain in full, completed from reference TRBV5-1 and TRBJ1-1, reads KAGVTQTPRYLIKTRGQQVTLSCSPISGHRSVSWYQQTPGQGLQFLFEYFSETQRNKGNFPGRFSGRQFSNSRSEMNVSTLELGDSALYLCASSLSGQGIEAFFGQGTRLTVV.

This clonotype was picked up a small number of times. This chain's CDR3 is CASSFRTSNYGYTF. For the CDR3, the DNA is TGTGCCAGCAGCTTTCGGACATCTAACTATGGCTACACCTTC. The chain couples TRBV7-2 to TRBJ1-2; perhaps TRBD1 as D (5 bases). CDR1 and CDR2 (germline): SGHTA, FQGNSA. Trimming stripped 3 bases from V and 0 bases from J, with 8 bases between. The CDR3 has 14 amino acids.

The gene calls are TRBV6-1 and TRBJ2-7; 7 bases match TRBD1. The CDR3 consists of 14 residues. Germline assignment: CDR1 MNHNS and CDR2 SASEGT. V lost 5 bases to trimming and J lost 6 bases; unmatched junction nucleotides: 10. The chain's CDR3 is CASSRRDSGSEQYF. Here the CDR3 DNA reads TGTGCCAGCAGTCGCCGGGACAGCGGTAGCGAGCAGTACTTC.

The chain has TRBV9 and TRBJ2-2; D not certain. There are 16 residues in the CDR3. The V gene lost 4 bases and the J gene lost 3 bases, with 16 bases spanning the gap. Germline lookup yields CDR1 SGDLS and CDR2 YYNGEE. The chain's CDR3 is CASSSLAGVDTGELFF. CDR3 coding DNA: TGTGCCAGCAGCTCCCTCGCTGGGGTTGACACCGGGGAGCTGTTTTTT.

The chain recombines TRBV6-1 with TRBJ2-1; D possibly corresponds to TRBD1 (6 bases). Trimming shortened V by 5 bases and J by 3 bases, and 14 bases separated the two germline ends. CDR3 length: 15 amino acids. Looked up from germline, CDR1 is MNHNS and CDR2 is SASEGT. CDR3 in DNA: TGTGCCAGCAGTCAACAGGGCAGGGGCTACAATGAGCAGTTCTTC. Translated, it gives CASSQQGRGYNEQFF.

The V gene is TRBV18, the J gene TRBJ1-2, with no clear D. This CDR3 comprises 14 residues. V was shortened by 3 bases and J by 8 bases, with 16 bases between the two germline ends. CDR1 and CDR2 from the germline V gene are KGHSH and LQKENI. The CDR3 region has the DNA TGTGCCAGCTCACCGGGCGTGGACGGTGGCGGCTACACCTTC. As protein: CASSPGVDGGGYTF.

The chain employs TRBV6-4 and TRBJ1-2; TRBD1 matches at 10 bases. Germline V gene data show CDR1 as MRHNA and CDR2 as SNTAGT. Trimming removed 6 bases from V and 3 bases from J; junction bases left unmatched: 4. The length of the CDR3 is 14 residues. The CDR3 region is CASSDGTGDYGYTF. The CDR3 DNA is TGTGCCAGCAGCGACGGGACAGGGGACTATGGCTACACCTTC.

The rearrangement links TRBV5-6 to TRBJ2-6; 7 bases are a match to TRBD2. The CDR3 is made up of 15 amino acids. CDR1 and CDR2 from the germline V gene are SGHDT and YYEEEE. V lost 3 bases to trimming and J lost 2 bases; unmatched junction nucleotides: 2. The DNA for the CDR3 is TGTGCCAGCAGCTATGGGGGGGCTGGGGCCAACGTCCTGACTTTC. It encodes CASSYGGAGANVLTF.

This clonotype was observed a few times. V and J are TRBV10-3 and TRBJ1-5, with no clear D. V was pared by 4 bases and J by 6 bases, with 13 bases between. The CDR3 spans 14 residues. Germline V gene sequence: CDR1 ENHRY, CDR2 SYGVKD. This chain's CDR3 is CAISGTEQSQPQHF. CDR3 nucleotide sequence: TGTGCCATCAGTGGAACCGAGCAATCTCAGCCCCAGCATTTT.

The rearrangement links TRBV15 to TRBJ2-1; 8 nucleotides line up with TRBD2. Germline values: CDR1 LNHNV, CDR2 YYDKDF (reference sequence). Trimming at V came to 1 base and at J to 5 bases, leaving 7 bases not matched to a gene. There are 16 residues in the CDR3. The CDR3 loop reads CATSRATSGGHNEQFF. The DNA of the CDR3 is TGTGCCACCAGCAGAGCAACTAGCGGAGGACACAATGAGCAGTTCTTC.

The CDR3 DNA reads TGCGCCAGTGGGACTAGCGGGGGGGCCGGGGAGACCCAGTACTTC. Its protein product is CASGTSGGAGETQYF. The chain links TRBV10-1 to TRBJ2-5; the match to TRBD2 covers 16 bases. CDR1 and CDR2 from the germline V gene are WNHNN and SYGVQD (reference sequence). The CDR3 extends over 15 amino acids. V was clipped by 9 bases and J by 5 bases; unmatched bases: 6.

In its sample, this clonotype was seen a few times. This chain joins TRBV15 and TRBJ1-6; D perhaps matches TRBD1 (6 bases). This CDR3 contains 15 residues. The V and J ends lost 6 bases and 6 bases respectively, with 15 bases between them. The germline CDR1 and CDR2 sequences are LNHNV and YYDKDF (reference sequence). This chain's CDR3 is CATSLGGLGNSPLHF. The CDR3 DNA is TGTGCCACCAGTCTGGGGGGCCTCGGTAATTCACCCCTCCACTTT.

The chain uses TRBV10-2 and TRBJ2-5; 9 nucleotides line up with TRBD2. This CDR3 is 16 amino acids long. Germline V lookup: CDR1 WSHSY, CDR2 SAAADI. Germline trimming cut 2 bases from V and 3 bases from J; bases unmatched to any gene: 7. CDR3 sequence reads: CASSEAGGGAEETQYF. For the CDR3, the DNA is TGCGCCAGCAGTGAGGCTGGCGGGGGGGCGGAAGAGACCCAGTACTTC.

The rearrangement joins TRBV7-2 to TRBJ1-2; D call uncertain. V lost 0 bases and J lost 9, with 11 bases in between. The CDR3 is 13 residues long. Looked up from germline, CDR1 is SGHTA and CDR2 is FQGNSA. The CDR3 loop is CASSLAGTQSYTF. CDR3 DNA sequence: TGTGCCAGCAGCTTAGCGGGTACTCAAAGCTACACCTTC.

Only a few counts were recorded for this clonotype. The genes are TRBV6-1 and TRBJ2-7; D unclear. The V gene lost 1 base and the J gene lost 5 bases, with 15 bases spanning the gap. CDR3 length: 15 amino acids. Germline V CDR1 and CDR2: MNHNS, SASEGT. CDR3 residues: CASSEGWSTSNEQYF. The CDR3 DNA reads as TGTGCCAGCAGTGAAGGTTGGAGCACGTCCAACGAGCAGTACTTC.

The rearrangement joins TRBV5-1 to TRBJ2-3; TRBD2 agrees at 10 bases. Per the germline V gene, CDR1 is SGHRS and CDR2 is YFSETQ. V lost 2 bases and J lost 2; bases outside the gene matches: 2. There are 15 residues in the CDR3. This CDR3 reads CASSLAGGYTDTQYF. DNA of the CDR3: TGCGCCAGCAGCTTAGCGGGGGGGTACACAGATACGCAGTATTTT.

The V call is TRBV7-9, the J call TRBJ2-2; TRBD1 matches at 8 bases. With 1 base clipped from V and 5 bases from J, the junction kept 3 bases outside the gene matches. The V gene's germline CDR1 is SEHNR and CDR2 FQNEAQ (reference sequence). There are 15 residues in the CDR3. The CDR3 nucleotides read TGTGCCAGCAGCTTAGGGCAGGGGGCAACCGGGGAGCTGTTTTTT. It encodes CASSLGQGATGELFF.

The chain carries TRBV10-3 and TRBJ2-1; no clear D. The V gene's germline CDR1 is ENHRY and CDR2 SYGVKD. The CDR3 totals 11 residues. V was pared by 4 bases and J by 8 bases, with 6 bases between. CDR3 nucleotides: TGTGCCATCAGTGCAAAGTATGAGCAGTTCTTC. Translating it yields CAISAKYEQFF.

The J gene is TRBJ1-2, the V gene TRBV6-4, with TRBD1 identical over 12 bases. There are 14 residues in the CDR3. Germline V gene lookup returns CDR1 MRHNA and CDR2 SNTAGT. V lost 3 bases and J lost 5; bases outside the gene matches: 1. The CDR3 DNA is TGTGCCAGCAGTGAGGGACAGGGGGCGTATGGCTACACCTTC. The encoded protein is CASSEGQGAYGYTF.

This clonotype was recorded a few times. This chain uses TRBV23-1 with TRBJ2-7; TRBD1 matches 7 bases. TRBV23-1 is filed as an ORF, its function uncertain. After removal of 2 bases from V and 4 bases from J, the junction contained 14 bases not matched to a gene. This CDR3 contains 17 residues. Here the CDR3 reads CASSQMWTGSSGYEQYF. As DNA, the CDR3 is TGCGCCAGCAGTCAAATGTGGACAGGCTCTTCGGGGTACGAGCAGTACTTC.

The chain uses TRBV7-6 and TRBJ1-1; tentative D call: TRBD1 (6 bases). The V gene's germline CDR1 is SGHVS and CDR2 FNYEAQ. The CDR3 totals 14 residues. With 6 bases removed from V and 1 base from J, the gap between germline ends came to 12 bases. DNA of the CDR3: TGTGCCAGCAGGCTTGGGGGGGCGAACACTGAAGCTTTCTTT. It codes for CASRLGGANTEAFF.

The chain joins TRBV12-3 or TRBV12-4 to TRBJ1-1; D remains unclear. The CDR3 extends over 13 amino acids. The V and J ends lost 2 bases and 2 bases respectively, with 6 bases between them. The CDR3 nucleotides are TGTGCCAGCAGTTTACGGGAAAACACTGAAGCTTTCTTT. This gives the protein CASSLRENTEAFF.

V usage is TRBV7-2 and J usage is TRBJ2-2; D uncertain. Germline assignment: CDR1 SGHTA and CDR2 FQGNSA. The germline V and J ends were trimmed by 6 bases and 6 bases, with 14 bases remaining between them. This CDR3 spans 14 amino acids. Here the CDR3 reads CASRVGGVAGELFF. The CDR3 DNA sequence: TGTGCCAGCAGAGTAGGTGGGGTCGCCGGGGAGCTGTTTTTT.